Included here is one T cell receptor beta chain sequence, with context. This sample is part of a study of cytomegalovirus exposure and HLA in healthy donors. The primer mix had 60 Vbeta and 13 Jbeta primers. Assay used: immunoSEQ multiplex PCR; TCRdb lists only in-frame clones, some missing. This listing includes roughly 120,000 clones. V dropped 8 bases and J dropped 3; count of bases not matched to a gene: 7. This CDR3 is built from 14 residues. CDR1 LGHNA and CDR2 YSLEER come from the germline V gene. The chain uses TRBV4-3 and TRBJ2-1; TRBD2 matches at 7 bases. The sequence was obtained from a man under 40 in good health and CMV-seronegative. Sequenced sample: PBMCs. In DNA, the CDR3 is TGCGCCAGCGGCTTGGCGGGAGACTACAATGAGCAGTTCTTC. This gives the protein CASGLAGDYNEQFF.